This T cell receptor beta chain was identified during a study of control samples from healthy donors and cancer patients. A single count supports this clone. CDR1 and CDR2 (germline): LGHDT, YNNKEL (reference sequence). Trimming pared 0 bases from V and 4 bases from J, leaving 16 bases between. The CDR3 has 16 amino acids. Profiled with immunoSEQ multiplex PCR; TCRdb holds only in-frame clones, not every one. The sample lists about 130,000 clones, over 75% occurring once. The sequenced material came from blood. The source is a man over 45 in good health. The chain joins TRBV3-1 (or the pseudogene TRBV3-2) to TRBJ2-7, with D uncertain. CDR3 bases: TGTGCCAGCAGCCAAGACCTCTACCTGGGCGGTTACGAGCAGTACTTC. Its protein is CASSQDLYLGGYEQYF.